This entry features one TCR beta chain sequence. This record belongs to a study of patients and donors after allogeneic stem cell transplantation. V was cut by 6 bases and J by 7 bases, with 12 bases left in between. The CDR3 spans 12 residues. CDR1 is MNHNY, CDR2 SVGAGI, per germline (reference sequence). One entry per CDR3 protein, called by TCRdb with MiXCR from the RT-PCR reads. The sample includes 150,000 to 250,000 distinct CDR3 sequences, roughly 40% seen only once; the top ten take 33%. The chain links TRBV6-6 to TRBJ1-2; the D is unclear. This clonotype was obtained from a human donor who was either an allogeneic HSCT recipient or a stem cell or donor lymphocyte infusion donor (not recorded which). It is not recorded whose cells these are; they may come from a transplant donor. Sequencing was done on a sample of blood, either unsorted or a sorted T cell fraction (not recorded which). CDR3 nucleotides: TGTGCCAGCAGCCAGACGGCGGGTGGCTACACCTTC. Translated, it gives CASSQTAGGYTF.